The next 26 T cell receptor beta chains were all read from a single sample in a study of blood T cell repertoires in COVID-19. TCRdb's table, derived via immunoSEQ multiplex PCR, lists solely in-frame clones and lacks some. The sample lists about 320,000 clones; over 75% were seen once. Sequenced material: peripheral blood. These receptor sequences come from a human donor in a cohort sampled during active COVID-19.

Concerning this clone itself: Other DNA sequences in the same sample also yield this CDR3. The genes are TRBV5-6 and TRBJ2-7; TRBD1 matches at 7 bases. With 0 bases clipped from V and 5 bases from J, the junction kept 2 bases outside the gene matches. Germline CDR1 SGHDT, CDR2 YYEEEE. This CDR3 comprises 13 residues. DNA of the CDR3: TGTGCCAGCAGCTTGGGACAGGGCAACGAGCAGTACTTC. Translating it yields CASSLGQGNEQYF. Supplemented by reference TRBV5-6 and TRBJ2-7, the full variable domain reads DAGVTQSPTHLIKTRGQQVTLRCSPKSGHDTVSWYQQALGQGPQFIFQYYEEEERQRGNFPDRFSGHQFPNYSSELNVNALLLGDSALYLCASSLGQGNEQYFGPGTRLTVT.

This clone occurred a few times. J is TRBJ1-2 and V is TRBV25-1; D gene ambiguous. V dropped 2 bases and J dropped 8 bases, with 15 bases sitting between them. CDR1 MGHDK and CDR2 SYGVNS come from the germline V gene. The CDR3 spans 14 residues. CDR3 sequence: CASSEVGQRGGYTF. The CDR3 nucleotides read TGTGCCAGCAGTGAAGTGGGCCAACGAGGGGGCTACACCTTC.

The rearrangement links TRBV7-9 to TRBJ1-4; 8 bases agree with TRBD1. Germline V CDR1 and CDR2: SEHNR, FQNEAQ (reference sequence). Trimming took 5 bases from V and 8 from J; bases not matched to a gene: 13. This CDR3 is built from 16 residues. CDR3 sequence (DNA): TGTGCCAGCAGCCCCCGAGAGGGCGACAGGGGAGAAAAACTGTTTTTT. Translated, it gives CASSPREGDRGEKLFF.

The rearrangement links TRBV11-3 to TRBJ2-1; 13 positions match TRBD2. In germline, CDR1 is SGHNT, CDR2 YENEEA. The length of the CDR3 is 16 residues. V dropped 1 base and J dropped 8; count of bases not matched to a gene: 5. The CDR3 nucleotides read TGTGCCAGCAGCTTAGGGACTAGCGGGGGTAGCGATGAGCAGTTCTTC. It specifies CASSLGTSGGSDEQFF.

V gene TRBV23-1 combines with J gene TRBJ2-3; 8 bases match TRBD1. TRBV23-1 is recorded as an ORF, its role being uncertain. This CDR3 has 15 amino acids. V was clipped by 6 bases and J by 2 bases; unmatched bases: 7. The DNA for the CDR3 is TGCGCCAGCAGACAACAGGGGGAGAACACAGATACGCAGTATTTT. Translation gives CASRQQGENTDTQYF.

Here the CDR3 DNA reads TGTGCCAGCAGCCGATTATACGGACAGGGAGACTATGGCTACACCTTC. Its translation: CASSRLYGQGDYGYTF. This rearrangement joins TRBV4-2 to TRBJ1-2, with TRBD1 matching over 8 bases. The CDR3 totals 16 residues. Trimming removed 4 bases from V and 3 bases from J; junction bases left unmatched: 10. Germline V gives CDR1 LGHNA, CDR2 YNFKEQ.

The genes are TRBV3-1 (or the pseudogene TRBV3-2) and TRBJ2-2; D not certain. The CDR3 contains 14 residues. The V end was cut by 2 bases, the J end by 6 bases, with 10 bases between. Germline V CDR1 and CDR2: LGHDT, YNNKEL (reference sequence). The CDR3 bases are TGTGCCAGCAGCCAAAGGTTCGAGGCCGGGGAGCTGTTTTTT. It codes for CASSQRFEAGELFF.

This chain uses TRBV5-5 with TRBJ2-7, with TRBD1 identical over 7 bases. CDR1 is SGHKS, CDR2 YYEKEE, per germline (reference sequence). The CDR3 is made up of 15 amino acids. Trimming took 4 bases from V and 1 from J; bases not matched to a gene: 8. The CDR3 reads CASSHTQQGSYEQYF. The CDR3 DNA reads TGTGCCAGCAGCCATACGCAACAGGGGTCCTACGAGCAGTACTTC.

The chain combines TRBV10-1 with TRBJ2-7; D is possibly TRBD2 (6 bases). Germline-derived CDR1 and CDR2 are WNHNN and SYGVQD (reference sequence). The CDR3 has 15 amino acids. V dropped 0 bases and J dropped 3 bases, with 12 bases sitting between them. CDR3 nucleotide sequence: TGCGCCAGCAGTGAGTCGAAGAGGGGACTCTACGAGCAGTACTTC. Its translation: CASSESKRGLYEQYF.

The chain has TRBV15 and TRBJ2-7; weak D call: TRBD2 (5 bases). Per germline, CDR1 LNHNV and CDR2 YYDKDF (reference sequence). V was pared by 2 bases and J by 6 bases, with 14 bases between. This CDR3 region has 14 residues. CDR3 DNA: TGTGCCACCAGCAGACCTGCCGAGGCGGGCGAGCAGTACTTC. Residues: CATSRPAEAGEQYF.

This clone was picked up one time. The J gene is TRBJ2-2, the V gene TRBV11-1; D gene uncertain. Germline V gene lookup returns CDR1 SGHAT and CDR2 FQDESV (reference sequence). This CDR3 region has 14 residues. Trimming removed 5 bases from V and 5 bases from J, with 12 bases in between. The CDR3 DNA is TGTGCCAGCAGCCCACCATACAGTACCGGGGAGCTGTTTTTT. This sequence encodes CASSPPYSTGELFF.

This clone was seen repeatedly, ten times or more. The gene calls are TRBV7-2 and TRBJ1-5; D gene uncertain. Trimming took 1 base from V and 3 from J, leaving 10 bases between them. The CDR3 has 15 amino acids. Germline V gene sequence: CDR1 SGHTA, CDR2 FQGNSA. The CDR3 loop reads CASSLVSGINQPQHF. Written as DNA, the CDR3 is TGTGCCAGCAGCTTAGTTTCCGGGATCAATCAGCCCCAGCATTTT.

The V gene is TRBV19, the J gene TRBJ1-1; 10 bases map to TRBD1. This CDR3 is 14 amino acids long. Germline-derived CDR1 and CDR2 are LNHDA and SQIVND (reference sequence). After removal of 5 bases from V and 11 bases from J, the junction contained 11 bases not matched to a gene. CDR3 sequence: CASSSRDRGLIAFF. The CDR3 DNA sequence: TGTGCCAGTAGTTCCCGGGACAGGGGATTAATTGCTTTCTTT.

The rearrangement uses TRBV12-3 or TRBV12-4 and TRBJ2-2; possibly TRBD2 for D (5 bases). The CDR3 sequence is 12 residues long. V lost 6 bases to trimming and J lost 9 bases, with 11 bases between them. CDR3: CASRLDYRELFF. For the CDR3, the DNA is TGTGCCAGCAGACTAGATTACCGGGAGCTGTTTTTT.

The chain recombines TRBV12-5 with TRBJ1-1; D is perhaps TRBD1 (6 bases). Germline V gene data show CDR1 as LGHNT and CDR2 as FRNRAP. V shed 0 bases and J shed 2 bases, with 10 bases lying between them. The CDR3 sequence is 15 residues long. CDR3 coding DNA: TGTGCTAGTGGTTTGGTACGGGGGGCAAACACTGAAGCTTTCTTT. Its protein product is CASGLVRGANTEAFF.

V is TRBV5-1 and J is TRBJ1-2; D is possibly TRBD1 (5 bases). The CDR3 has 17 amino acids. V lost 0 bases, J lost 8 bases, and 23 bases lay in between. Germline CDR1 SGHRS, CDR2 YFSETQ. CDR3 region: CASSLAPTETHGGGYTF. The CDR3 DNA is TGCGCCAGCAGCTTGGCTCCGACAGAGACCCACGGCGGCGGCTACACCTTC. The whole variable domain, remainder taken from reference TRBV5-1 and TRBJ1-2, is KAGVTQTPRYLIKTRGQQVTLSCSPISGHRSVSWYQQTPGQGLQFLFEYFSETQRNKGNFPGRFSGRQFSNSRSEMNVSTLELGDSALYLCASSLAPTETHGGGYTFGSGTRLTVV.

This clone was counted once. CDR3 DNA sequence: TGTGCCAGCAGCTCCCCGCGACAGCGCTCCTATAATTCACCCCTCCACTTT. Its protein product is CASSSPRQRSYNSPLHF. This chain links TRBV11-2 with TRBJ1-6; the D gene is possibly TRBD1 (5 bases). Germline V lookup: CDR1 SGHAT, CDR2 FQNNGV. V lost 4 bases and J 0 bases, leaving 13 bases between the germline ends. The CDR3 sequence is 17 residues long.

This chain links TRBV9 with TRBJ1-2; D is ambiguous. V was cut by 4 bases and J by 5 bases, with 3 bases left in between. CDR1 is SGDLS, CDR2 YYNGEE, per germline. This CDR3 is 10 amino acids long. This CDR3 reads CASSPYGYTF. The CDR3 DNA follows: TGTGCCAGCAGCCCGTATGGCTACACCTTC.

The chain is built from TRBV12-3 or TRBV12-4 and TRBJ2-6; D is uncertain. The V and J ends lost 6 bases and 5 bases respectively, with 8 bases between them. The CDR3 is 13 amino acids. The CDR3 region has the DNA TGTGCCAGCAGGCTAAGCTGGGCCAACGTCCTGACTTTC. This gives the protein CASRLSWANVLTF.

V usage is TRBV19 and J usage is TRBJ1-6; unclear D gene. CDR1 is LNHDA and CDR2 is SQIVND in the germline V gene (reference sequence). The CDR3 is made up of 14 amino acids. V was clipped by 5 bases and J by 7 bases, with 12 bases between them. The CDR3 is CASSLSIGNSPLHF. The DNA of the CDR3 is TGTGCCAGTAGTCTAAGTATCGGGAATTCACCCCTCCACTTT. The variable domain in full, with the rest retrieved from reference TRBV19 and TRBJ1-6, is DGGITQSPKYLFRKEGQNVTLSCEQNLNHDAMYWYRQDPGQGLRLIYYSQIVNDFQKGDIAEGYSVSREKKESFPLTVTSAQKNPTAFYLCASSLSIGNSPLHFGNGTRLTVT.

The genes are TRBV5-8 and TRBJ1-2; possible D gene TRBD1, 6 bases. The germline V gene encodes CDR1 SGHTS and CDR2 YDEGEE. V was cut by 4 bases and J by 8 bases, with 15 bases left in between. The CDR3 contains 13 residues. The CDR3, as DNA: TGTGCCAGCAGCCTTGCCCAGGGGTGGGGCTACACCTTC. Protein sequence: CASSLAQGWGYTF. The full variable domain, rest sourced from reference TRBV5-8 and TRBJ1-2, is EAGVTQSPTHLIKTRGQQATLRCSPISGHTSVYWYQQALGLGLQFLLWYDEGEERNRGNFPPRFSGRQFPNYSSELNVNALELEDSALYLCASSLAQGWGYTFGSGTRLTVV.

CDR3 loop: CASSLVKGQGVYGYTF. In nucleotides, the CDR3 is TGTGCCAGCAGCTTGGTTAAGGGGCAGGGGGTCTATGGCTACACCTTC. The rearrangement uses TRBV5-8 and TRBJ1-2, with 7 bases lining up with TRBD1. J was trimmed by 4 bases and V by 0 bases; bases with no gene match: 9. This CDR3 contains 16 residues. Germline lookup yields CDR1 SGHTS and CDR2 YDEGEE.

This CDR3 reads CASSLTPVTSGNTIYF. CDR3 nucleotides: TGTGCCAGCAGCTTAACACCGGTCACCTCTGGAAACACCATATATTTT. This chain links TRBV7-3 with TRBJ1-3; no clear D. The V end lost 0 bases, the J end lost 0 bases, and 9 bases lay between the germline ends. CDR1 is SGHTA, CDR2 FQGTGA, per germline. The CDR3 runs to 16 residues.

This clone has just a few counts. The chain combines TRBV5-1 with TRBJ1-2, with D maybe TRBD1 (6 bases). The CDR3 length is 13 residues. In germline, CDR1 is SGHRS, CDR2 YFSETQ. V gave up 4 bases and J gave up 5 bases, with 12 bases separating them. The CDR3 is CASSPGTTYGYTF. The CDR3 nucleotides are TGCGCCAGCAGCCCAGGGACAACTTATGGCTACACCTTC.

The chain uses TRBV3-1 (or the pseudogene TRBV3-2) and TRBJ1-4, with D unresolved. V shed 5 bases and J shed 8 bases, with 15 bases lying between them. This CDR3 is 14 amino acids long. The germline V gene has CDR1 LGHDT and CDR2 YNNKEL (reference sequence). The CDR3 protein is CASSDRGLGEKLFF. Here the CDR3 DNA reads TGTGCCAGCAGCGATAGAGGGTTAGGAGAAAAACTGTTTTTT.

The CDR3: CASSQAGREQYF. The CDR3 DNA is TGCGCCAGCAGTCAGGCAGGTCGCGAGCAGTACTTC. The chain couples TRBV10-1 to TRBJ2-7, with unresolved D. CDR1 WNHNN and CDR2 SYGVQD come from the germline V gene (reference sequence). The CDR3 contains 12 residues. Trimming stripped 5 bases from V and 6 bases from J, with 11 bases between.